This T cell receptor beta chain emerged from a study of blood T cell repertoires in COVID-19. Overall study context: Some COVID-19 samples were acute and others convalescent; all came from the United States, Italy and Spain. In each case, the material was cDNA or gDNA derived from T cells, B-cell-depleted T cells, or PBMCs.

Per the authors' pipeline: It was from reference gene primer amplification that nucleated cell counts were estimated. Generated by immunoSEQ multiplex PCR, the TCRdb table keeps only in-frame clones and is missing some. That table furnishes V, J and clone size, whereas the DNA furnished D and trimming. The sample lists around 60,000 clones, 81% occurring once. This clone was seen a single time. The CDR3 runs to 17 residues. Germline V gene sequence: CDR1 SGHRS, CDR2 YFSETQ. Trimming took off 2 bases at V and 4 bases at J, with 22 bases between the two ends. Sequencing used peripheral blood. This clonotype was obtained from a man at least 80 years old with acute or convalescent COVID-19. This rearrangement joins TRBV5-1 to TRBJ2-7, with a weak D call TRBD1 (6 bases). In DNA, the CDR3 is TGCGCCAGCAGCTTAACCGCAGGGGCAATCGTCAAATACGAGCAGTACTTC. Encoded protein: CASSLTAGAIVKYEQYF. The full variable domain, rest sourced from reference TRBV5-1 and TRBJ2-7, is KAGVTQTPRYLIKTRGQQVTLSCSPISGHRSVSWYQQTPGQGLQFLFEYFSETQRNKGNFPGRFSGRQFSNSRSEMNVSTLELGDSALYLCASSLTAGAIVKYEQYFGPGTRLTVT.